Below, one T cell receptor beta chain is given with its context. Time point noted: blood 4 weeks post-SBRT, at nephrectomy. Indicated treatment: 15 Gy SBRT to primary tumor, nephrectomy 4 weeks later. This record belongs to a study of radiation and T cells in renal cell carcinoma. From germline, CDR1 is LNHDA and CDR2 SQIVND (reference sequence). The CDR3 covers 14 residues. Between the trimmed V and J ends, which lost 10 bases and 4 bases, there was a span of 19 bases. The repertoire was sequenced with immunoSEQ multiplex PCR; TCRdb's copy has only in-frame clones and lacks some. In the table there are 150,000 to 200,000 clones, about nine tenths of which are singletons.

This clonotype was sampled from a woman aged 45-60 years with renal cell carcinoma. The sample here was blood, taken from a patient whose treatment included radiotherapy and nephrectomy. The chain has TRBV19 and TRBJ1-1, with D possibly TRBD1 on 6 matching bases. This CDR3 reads CATQFRGGGTEAFF. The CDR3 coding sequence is TGTGCCACCCAATTCAGGGGAGGGGGCACTGAAGCTTTCTTT.